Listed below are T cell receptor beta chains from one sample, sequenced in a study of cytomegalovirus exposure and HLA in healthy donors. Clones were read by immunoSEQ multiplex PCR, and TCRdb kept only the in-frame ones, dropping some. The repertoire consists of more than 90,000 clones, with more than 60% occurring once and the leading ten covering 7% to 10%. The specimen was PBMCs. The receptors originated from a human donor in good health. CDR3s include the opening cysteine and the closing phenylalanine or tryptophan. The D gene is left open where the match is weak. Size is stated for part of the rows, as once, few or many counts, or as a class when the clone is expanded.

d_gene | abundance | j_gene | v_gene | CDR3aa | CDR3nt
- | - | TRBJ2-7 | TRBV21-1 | CAGRDRGSIKTYEQYF | TGTGCCGGCCGGGACAGGGGGTCCATAAAAACCTACGAGCAGTACTTC
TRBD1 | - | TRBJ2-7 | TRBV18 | CASSTNRGTYEQYF | TGTGCCAGCTCAACAAACAGGGGTACCTACGAGCAGTACTTC
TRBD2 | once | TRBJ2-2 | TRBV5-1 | CASSVGTSVNTGELFF | TGCGCCAGCAGCGTCGGGACTAGCGTGAACACCGGGGAGCTGTTTTTT
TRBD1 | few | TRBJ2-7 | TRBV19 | CASSPRMAQGARYEQYF | TGTGCCAGTAGTCCCAGGATGGCGCAGGGGGCACGGTACGAGCAGTACTTC
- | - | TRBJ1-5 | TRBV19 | CASQKIWQEGQPQHF | TGTGCCAGCCAGAAAATATGGCAGGAAGGTCAGCCCCAGCATTTT
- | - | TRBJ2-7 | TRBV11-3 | CASSLGAREQYF | TGTGCCAGCAGCTTGGGAGCGAGGGAGCAGTACTTC
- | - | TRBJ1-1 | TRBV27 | CASSYQLGGVTEAFF | TGTGCCAGCAGCTACCAGCTGGGAGGGGTCACTGAAGCTTTCTTT
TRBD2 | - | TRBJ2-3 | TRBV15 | CATSREAGAMADTQYF | TGTGCCACCAGCAGAGAGGCGGGAGCCATGGCAGATACGCAGTATTTT
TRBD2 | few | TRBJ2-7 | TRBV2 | CASTTWTSERYEQYF | TGTGCCAGCACCACGTGGACTAGCGAGAGGTACGAGCAGTACTTC
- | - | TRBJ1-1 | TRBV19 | CASSIYLRERGTEAFF | TGTGCCAGTAGTATATATTTGCGGGAGAGGGGCACTGAAGCTTTCTTT
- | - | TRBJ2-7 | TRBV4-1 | CASSKGTGEQYF | TGCGCCAGCAGCAAAGGCACAGGGGAGCAGTACTTC
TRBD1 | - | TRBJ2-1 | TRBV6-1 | CASSEALGTGRRGDNEQFF | TGTGCCAGCAGTGAAGCGCTCGGGACAGGCCGTCGGGGCGACAATGAGCAGTTCTTC
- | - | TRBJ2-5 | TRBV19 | CASSTSAAAQETQYF | TGTGCCAGTAGTACAAGTGCGGCGGCACAAGAGACCCAGTACTTC
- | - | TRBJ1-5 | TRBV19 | CASIPGGISNQPQHF | TGTGCCAGTATCCCAGGAGGAATAAGCAATCAGCCCCAGCATTTT
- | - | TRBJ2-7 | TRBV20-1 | CSASHQKQQYF | TGCAGTGCTAGTCATCAGAAACAGCAGTACTTC
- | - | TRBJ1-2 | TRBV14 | CASSPLWGGEGSYGYTF | TGTGCCAGCAGCCCTCTGTGGGGGGGCGAGGGGTCCTATGGCTACACCTTC
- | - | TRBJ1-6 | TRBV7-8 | CASSLVFLRRPGALHF | TGTGCCAGCAGCTTAGTATTTCTTAGGAGACCGGGAGCCCTCCACTTT
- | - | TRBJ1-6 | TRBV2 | CASSVQAGGSPLHF | TGTGCCAGCAGTGTCCAGGCCGGGGGGTCACCCCTCCACTTT
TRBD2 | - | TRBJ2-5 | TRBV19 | CASGPASGGAETQYF | TGTGCCAGTGGGCCGGCTAGCGGGGGGGCTGAGACCCAGTACTTC
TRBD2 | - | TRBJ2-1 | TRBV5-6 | CASSTLADLRYNEQFF | TGTGCCAGCAGCACCCTAGCGGACCTCCGGTACAATGAGCAGTTCTTC
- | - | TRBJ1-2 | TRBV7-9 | CASSLAGGADYGYTF | TGTGCCAGCAGCTTAGCGGGAGGGGCGGACTATGGCTACACCTTC
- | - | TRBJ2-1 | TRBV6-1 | CASSVAAVDSFYNEQFF | TGTGCCAGCAGTGTTGCGGCAGTGGATAGCTTTTACAATGAGCAGTTCTTC
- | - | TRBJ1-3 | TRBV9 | CASSAGVWELGNTIYF | TGTGCCAGCAGCGCCGGGGTCTGGGAACTCGGAAACACCATATATTTT
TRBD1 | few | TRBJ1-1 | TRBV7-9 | CASSPGQSHTEAFF | TGTGCCAGCAGCCCGGGACAGTCACACACTGAAGCTTTCTTT
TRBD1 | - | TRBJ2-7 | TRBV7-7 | CASSLGGQGNDEQYF | TGTGCCAGCAGCTTAGGGGGACAGGGGAACGACGAGCAGTACTTC
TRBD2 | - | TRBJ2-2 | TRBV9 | CASTSGANTGELFF | TGTGCCAGCACTAGCGGAGCGAACACCGGGGAGCTGTTTTTT
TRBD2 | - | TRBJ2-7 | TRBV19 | CATRGTSGGTSYEQYF | TGTGCCACCCGAGGGACTAGCGGGGGGACCTCCTACGAGCAGTACTTC
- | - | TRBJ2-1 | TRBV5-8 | CASSRRGTGQFF | TGTGCCAGCAGCCGAAGAGGTACAGGGCAGTTCTTC
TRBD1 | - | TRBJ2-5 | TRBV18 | CASSPGQGARQETQYF | TGTGCCAGCTCACCAGGTCAGGGGGCGCGTCAAGAGACCCAGTACTTC
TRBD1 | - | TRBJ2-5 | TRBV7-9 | CASSLGWTGDYETQYF | TGTGCCAGCAGCTTAGGCTGGACAGGGGATTATGAGACCCAGTACTTC
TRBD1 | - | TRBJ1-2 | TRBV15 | CATNEGRGRWGYTF | TGTGCCACGAACGAAGGAAGGGGGCGTTGGGGCTACACCTTC
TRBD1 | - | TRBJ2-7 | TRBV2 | CASTALGQTYEQYF | TGTGCCAGCACTGCACTGGGACAGACCTACGAGCAGTACTTC
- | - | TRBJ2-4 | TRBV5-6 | CASSFMGSSIAKNIQYF | TGTGCCAGCAGCTTCATGGGCAGCAGTATAGCCAAAAACATTCAGTACTTC
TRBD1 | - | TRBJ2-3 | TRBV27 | CASSLGQGVYDTQYF | TGTGCCAGCAGTTTAGGACAGGGTGTTTATGATACGCAGTATTTT
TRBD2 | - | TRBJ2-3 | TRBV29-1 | CSVEGTSYAQYF | TGCAGCGTTGAAGGGACTAGCTACGCGCAGTATTTT
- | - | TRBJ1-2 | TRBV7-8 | CASSLLALNYGYTF | TGTGCCAGCAGCTTACTTGCACTAAACTATGGCTACACCTTC
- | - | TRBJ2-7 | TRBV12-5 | CASGPAGGQFTYEQYF | TGTGCTAGTGGTCCCGCGGGGGGACAGTTTACCTACGAGCAGTACTTC
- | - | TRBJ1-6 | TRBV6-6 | CASSYSGGPLNSPLHF | TGTGCCAGCAGTTACTCGGGGGGGCCCCTCAATTCACCCCTCCACTTT
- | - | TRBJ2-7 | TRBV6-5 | CASSYSGFEQYF | TGTGCCAGCAGTTACTCCGGTTTTGAGCAGTACTTC
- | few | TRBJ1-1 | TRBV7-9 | CASSLDSGSTEAFF | TGTGCCAGCAGCTTAGATTCCGGGAGTACTGAAGCTTTCTTT
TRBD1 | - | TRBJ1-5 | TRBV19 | CASSLFRGQDNQPQHF | TGTGCCAGTAGTTTGTTTAGGGGGCAGGACAATCAGCCCCAGCATTTT
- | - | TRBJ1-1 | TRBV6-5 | CASRRPGNTEAFF | TGTGCCAGCAGACGACCAGGGAACACTGAAGCTTTCTTT
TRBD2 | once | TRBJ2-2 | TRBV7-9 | CASSSPGLAGPGELFF | TGTGCCAGCAGCTCACCGGGACTAGCGGGTCCCGGGGAGCTGTTTTTT
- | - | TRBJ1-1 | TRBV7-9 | CASSLATENTEAFF | TGTGCCAGCAGCTTAGCCACAGAGAACACTGAAGCTTTCTTT
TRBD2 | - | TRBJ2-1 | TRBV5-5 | CASSHMTSGRQIEQFF | TGTGCCAGCAGCCATATGACTAGCGGGAGACAGATTGAGCAGTTCTTC
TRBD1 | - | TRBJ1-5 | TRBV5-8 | CASRPHRGLIQPQHF | TGTGCCAGCCGCCCGCACAGGGGGCTGATTCAGCCCCAGCATTTT
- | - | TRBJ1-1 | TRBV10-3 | CAISGKGNTEAFF | TGTGCCATCAGCGGGAAAGGAAACACTGAAGCTTTCTTT
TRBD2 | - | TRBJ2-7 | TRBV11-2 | CASSPRTSGSGQYF | TGTGCCAGCAGCCCACGGACTAGCGGGAGTGGGCAGTACTTC
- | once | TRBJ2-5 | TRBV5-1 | CASSSVQDQETQYF | TGCGCCAGCAGCTCGGTCCAGGACCAAGAGACCCAGTACTTC
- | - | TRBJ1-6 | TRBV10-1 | CASSYAGVGSPLHF | TGCGCCAGCAGTTACGCAGGGGTTGGGTCACCCCTCCACTTT
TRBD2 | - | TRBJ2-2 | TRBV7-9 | CSSSLVGLAGTGELFF | TGTTCCAGCAGCTTAGTGGGACTAGCGGGCACCGGGGAGCTGTTTTTT
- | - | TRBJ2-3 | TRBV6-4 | CASSVIGGSTDTQYF | TGTGCCAGCAGTGTCATTGGGGGGAGCACAGATACGCAGTATTTT
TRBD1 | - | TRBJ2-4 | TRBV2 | CASSEIRTGGNIQYF | TGTGCCAGCAGTGAAATACGGACAGGGGGAAACATTCAGTACTTC